This TCR beta chain is drawn from a study of cytomegalovirus exposure and HLA in healthy donors. The CDR3 is 14 residues long. CDR1 and CDR2 from the germline V gene are MNHEY and SMNVEV (reference sequence). With respect to this clone: Its specificity is not known. The junction shows a germline mismatch at one end, possibly a read error.

The PCR was carried out with 60 Vbeta primers and 13 Jbeta primers. TCRdb's table, derived via immunoSEQ multiplex PCR, lists solely in-frame clones and lacks some. The sample carries about 240,000 clones, 78% recorded once. Points from the study as a whole: A few CMV-associated chains were confirmed in vitro to be specific for CMV antigens.

Sequenced: PBMCs. This chain uses TRBV27 with TRBJ1-2; no clear D gene. The receptor's source is a boy aged 10-17 years in good health and CMV-seronegative. The DNA for the CDR3 is TGTGCCAGCAGGCCGGGGTTCACACCCTCTGGCCACACCTTC. As protein: CASRPGFTPSGHTF.